The 32 T cell receptor beta chains below come from one sample, sequenced in a study of blood T cell repertoires in COVID-19. The data were produced by immunoSEQ multiplex PCR, yet TCRdb's version contains in-frame clones alone and is incomplete. The table lists 300,000 to 400,000 clones, around 90% of them singletons. The sample was peripheral blood. Source of these receptors: a woman in her thirties with COVID-19, enrolled during active disease.

The J gene is TRBJ1-1, the V gene TRBV10-3; the D gene is possibly TRBD1 (6 bases). This CDR3 is built from 14 residues. The V end was cut by 7 bases, the J end by 1 base, with 13 bases between. Looked up from germline, CDR1 is ENHRY and CDR2 is SYGVKD. The CDR3 nucleotides are TGTGCCATCAACAGGGTCGAGGGGAACACTGAAGCTTTCTTT. This sequence encodes CAINRVEGNTEAFF.

The count of this clone is one. The chain joins TRBV10-3 to TRBJ2-5, with 8 bases that match TRBD1. The germline CDR1 and CDR2 sequences are ENHRY and SYGVKD. V lost 5 bases to trimming and J lost 3 bases; unmatched junction nucleotides: 5. The CDR3 extends over 14 amino acids. The CDR3, as DNA: TGTGCCATCAGTCTTCAACAGGGGGAAGAGACCCAGTACTTC. Protein product: CAISLQQGEETQYF.

V gene TRBV25-1 combines with J gene TRBJ2-7, with TRBD2 matching 8 bases. Germline V gene data show CDR1 as MGHDK and CDR2 as SYGVNS. The CDR3 is 12 amino acids. The J segment lost 11 bases and the V segment lost 5 bases, leaving 8 bases of the junction unmatched. CDR3 sequence reads: CASSSLGGGKYF. CDR3 in DNA: TGTGCCAGCAGTTCACTCGGGGGGGGCAAGTACTTC.

This chain links TRBV30 with TRBJ1-5; D is uncertain. Deletions cut 7 bases from V and 2 bases from J, with 15 bases between. The CDR3 consists of 14 residues. The germline CDR1 and CDR2 sequences are GTSNPN and SVGIG (reference sequence). CDR3: CAFTDRGGNQPQHF. CDR3 nucleotide sequence: TGTGCCTTTACGGACCGGGGAGGCAATCAGCCCCAGCATTTT.

The chain links TRBV2 to TRBJ2-1; 7 bases agree with TRBD2. The CDR3 covers 14 residues. Germline V gene data show CDR1 as SNHLY and CDR2 as FYNNEI. Trimming took 8 bases from V and 6 from J; bases not matched to a gene: 10. The CDR3 sequence: CASGVEAGVNEQFF. The CDR3 nucleotides are TGTGCCAGCGGAGTCGAGGCGGGAGTCAATGAGCAGTTCTTC. Full variable domain (remainder filled in from reference TRBV2 and TRBJ2-1): EPEVTQTPSHQVTQMGQEVILRCVPISNHLYFYWYRQILGQKVEFLVSFYNNEISEKSEIFDDQFSVERPDGSNFTLKIRSTKLEDSAMYFCASGVEAGVNEQFFGPGTRLTVL.

CDR3 nucleotides: TGTGCCAGCAGCCCCTGGACAGGCGAAGGAAACACCATATATTTT. It specifies CASSPWTGEGNTIYF. The V gene is TRBV11-2, the J gene TRBJ1-3; the match to TRBD1 covers 7 bases. V lost 5 bases to trimming and J lost 4 bases; unmatched junction nucleotides: 8. The CDR3 has 15 residues. Germline assignment: CDR1 SGHAT and CDR2 FQNNGV.

J is TRBJ2-7 and V is TRBV11-2, with TRBD2 matching 8 bases. This CDR3 contains 14 residues. The trim removed 8 bases at V and 2 bases at J, leaving 8 bases unmatched. Germline-derived CDR1 and CDR2 are SGHAT and FQNNGV. CDR3 nucleotides: TGTGCCAGCGGTTGGGGAGCGGGGGCCTACGAGCAGTACTTC. Translation: CASGWGAGAYEQYF.

The chain is built from TRBV7-8 and TRBJ1-3; possibly TRBD1 for D (5 bases). This CDR3 comprises 16 residues. The V gene's germline CDR1 is SGHVS and CDR2 FQNEAQ. Trimming stripped 5 bases from V and 0 bases from J, with 14 bases between. The CDR3 protein is CASSAGLTSSGNTIYF. CDR3 nucleotide sequence: TGTGCCAGCAGCGCGGGACTTACCAGCTCTGGAAACACCATATATTTT. Full variable domain (outside the CDR3, taken from reference TRBV7-8 and TRBJ1-3): GAGVSQSPRYKVAKRGQDVALRCDPISGHVSLFWYQQALGQGPEFLTYFQNEAQLDKSGLPSDRFFAERPEGSVSTLKIQRTQQEDSAVYLCASSAGLTSSGNTIYFGEGSWLTVV.

This chain uses TRBV5-5 with TRBJ1-1; no definite D call. Deletions cut 4 bases from V and 8 bases from J, with 21 bases between. This CDR3 is built from 15 residues. The germline V gene has CDR1 SGHKS and CDR2 YYEKEE (reference sequence). CDR3 amino acids: CASSAGPEGYGEAFF. CDR3 nucleotides: TGTGCCAGCAGCGCTGGACCGGAGGGCTACGGCGAAGCTTTCTTT. The full variable domain, completed using reference TRBV5-5 and TRBJ1-1, is DAGVTQSPTHLIKTRGQQVTLRCSPISGHKSVSWYQQVLGQGPQFIFQYYEKEERGRGNFPDRFSARQFPNYSSELNVNALLLGDSALYLCASSAGPEGYGEAFFGQGTRLTVV.

This clone has only one observation. This chain joins TRBV4-1 and TRBJ2-7; no clear D. V lost 0 bases and J 0 bases, leaving 9 bases between the germline ends. The V gene's germline CDR1 is MGHRA and CDR2 YSYEKL. CDR3 length: 15 amino acids. The CDR3 sequence: CASSQDTYSSYEQYF. CDR3 nucleotide sequence: TGCGCCAGCAGCCAAGATACCTACAGCTCCTACGAGCAGTACTTC.

The chain has TRBV11-2 and TRBJ2-1; 12 positions match TRBD2. The CDR3 totals 17 residues. Losses at the gene ends were 5 bases for V and 5 bases for J; bases not matched to a gene: 10. CDR1 is SGHAT and CDR2 is FQNNGV in the germline V gene. CDR3 region: CASSALTSGRPNNEQFF. CDR3 nucleotides: TGTGCCAGCAGCGCCTTAACTAGCGGGAGGCCCAACAATGAGCAGTTCTTC.

V is TRBV29-1 and J is TRBJ1-4; 10 bases are shared with TRBD1. V lost 5 bases to trimming and J lost 5 bases; unmatched junction nucleotides: 2. Germline V lookup: CDR1 SQVTM, CDR2 ANQGSEA. CDR3 length: 13 amino acids. CDR3 residues: CSVRTGGNEKLFF. The CDR3 region has the DNA TGCAGCGTTCGGACAGGGGGGAATGAAAAACTGTTTTTT. The entire variable domain, with the rest obtained from reference TRBV29-1 and TRBJ1-4, is as follows: SAVISQKPSRDICQRGTSLTIQCQVDSQVTMMFWYRQQPGQSLTLIATANQGSEATYESGFVIDKFPISRPNLTFSTLTVSNMSPEDSSIYLCSVRTGGNEKLFFGSGTQLSVL.

The chain couples TRBV19 to TRBJ1-2; no clear D. The CDR3 spans 12 residues. The V and J ends lost 5 bases and 9 bases respectively, with 13 bases between them. CDR1 is LNHDA, CDR2 SQIVND, per germline (reference sequence). CDR3 amino acids: CASSSPGRSYTF. CDR3 bases: TGTGCCAGTAGTTCCCCCGGGAGGAGCTACACCTTC.

The chain couples TRBV7-8 to TRBJ2-1; TRBD2 is a possible D gene (5 bases). CDR3 size: 16 residues. Germline lookup yields CDR1 SGHVS and CDR2 FQNEAQ. Trimming shortened V by 6 bases and J by 0 bases, and 15 bases separated the two germline ends. CDR3 DNA: TGTGCCAGCAGGGACGCCAAGAGGGCCTCCTACAATGAGCAGTTCTTC. Its translation: CASRDAKRASYNEQFF.

The chain uses TRBV2 and TRBJ2-7; D possibly corresponds to TRBD2 (7 bases). Germline V CDR1 and CDR2: SNHLY, FYNNEI. V was clipped by 5 bases and J by 5 bases, with 16 bases between them. The CDR3 length is 14 residues. CDR3 sequence reads: CASSSVGGLNEQYF. The CDR3 DNA reads as TGTGCCAGCAGTTCGGTGGGGGGGCTAAACGAGCAGTACTTC.

The rearrangement links TRBV9 to TRBJ2-5; 14 bases are shared with TRBD2. V shed 4 bases and J 4 bases; nucleotides not matched to a gene: 6. Germline CDR1 is SGDLS and CDR2 is YYNGEE. This CDR3 has 16 amino acids. In DNA, the CDR3 is TGTGCCAGCAGCCCGGGACTAGCGGGAGCAGTAGAGACCCAGTACTTC. It specifies CASSPGLAGAVETQYF. The whole variable domain, remainder taken from reference TRBV9 and TRBJ2-5, is DSGVTQTPKHLITATGQRVTLRCSPRSGDLSVYWYQQSLDQGLQFLIQYYNGEERAKGNILERFSAQQFPDLHSELNLSSLELGDSALYFCASSPGLAGAVETQYFGPGTRLLVL.

The rearrangement joins TRBV3-1 (or the pseudogene TRBV3-2) to TRBJ2-1, with TRBD2 identical over 9 bases. CDR1 LGHDT and CDR2 YNNKEL come from the germline V gene (reference sequence). The length of the CDR3 is 15 residues. With V trimmed by 4 bases and J by 5 bases, 6 bases remained unmatched. Here the CDR3 reads CASSPSLAGNNEQFF. The CDR3 nucleotides are TGTGCCAGCAGCCCGAGCCTAGCGGGGAACAATGAGCAGTTCTTC.

This clone was counted a single time. This chain joins TRBV6-5 and TRBJ1-1; TRBD1 aligns across 8 bases. The CDR3 loop spans 13 amino acids. Trimming cost V 7 bases and J 4 bases; bases outside gene matches: 5. From germline, CDR1 is MNHEY and CDR2 SVGAGI. The CDR3 here is CASKQGAGTEAFF. CDR3 nucleotides: TGTGCCAGCAAGCAGGGGGCTGGCACTGAAGCTTTCTTT.

This sequence joins TRBV5-1 and TRBJ1-1; TRBD1 matches 7 bases. Trimming removed 4 bases from V and 2 bases from J; junction bases left unmatched: 8. The CDR3 has 15 amino acids. In germline, CDR1 is SGHRS, CDR2 YFSETQ. CDR3 nucleotide sequence: TGCGCCAGCAGCCCCCGGACAGGTGATAACACTGAAGCTTTCTTT. Translation: CASSPRTGDNTEAFF. Full variable domain (missing parts from reference TRBV5-1 and TRBJ1-1): KAGVTQTPRYLIKTRGQQVTLSCSPISGHRSVSWYQQTPGQGLQFLFEYFSETQRNKGNFPGRFSGRQFSNSRSEMNVSTLELGDSALYLCASSPRTGDNTEAFFGQGTRLTVV.

The V gene is TRBV10-2, the J gene TRBJ1-1; D is undetermined. The CDR3 length is 12 residues. The V gene's germline CDR1 is WSHSY and CDR2 SAAADI. V lost 7 bases, J lost 0 bases, and 6 bases lay in between. The DNA for the CDR3 is TGCGCCAGCACCGCAGTGAACACTGAAGCTTTCTTT. This translates into CASTAVNTEAFF.

This rearrangement joins TRBV28 to TRBJ1-6; TRBD1 agrees at 10 bases. The trim removed 5 bases at V and 8 bases at J, leaving 9 bases unmatched. The CDR3 runs 16 residues. Germline V lookup: CDR1 MDHEN, CDR2 SYDVKM. CDR3 residues: CASSPLWTGGHSPLHF. In nucleotides, the CDR3 is TGTGCCAGCAGTCCTCTATGGACAGGGGGTCATTCACCCCTCCACTTT.

The CDR3 DNA is TGTGCCACCGGGCGACAGGGGGCAGGTACGCAGTATTTT. This codes for CATGRQGAGTQYF. The chain joins TRBV5-6 to TRBJ2-3; 10 nucleotides agree with TRBD1. This CDR3 region has 13 residues. In germline, CDR1 is SGHDT, CDR2 YYEEEE. Germline trimming cut 9 bases from V and 8 bases from J; bases unmatched to any gene: 9.

CDR3: CASSPSAQGAVQPQHF. The CDR3 bases are TGTGCCAGCTCACCTTCTGCGCAGGGGGCGGTTCAGCCCCAGCATTTT. The chain links TRBV18 to TRBJ1-5; 8 positions match TRBD1. After removal of 3 bases from V and 6 bases from J, the junction contained 10 bases not matched to a gene. The germline CDR1 and CDR2 sequences are KGHSH and LQKENI. This CDR3 has 16 amino acids. The full variable domain, in which reference TRBV18 and TRBJ1-5 provide the parts outside the CDR3, is NAGVMQNPRHLVRRRGQEARLRCSPMKGHSHVYWYRQLPEEGLKFMVYLQKENIIDESGMPKERFSAEFPKEGPSILRIQQVVRGDSAAYFCASSPSAQGAVQPQHFGDGTRLSIL.

The chain uses TRBV20-1 and TRBJ2-1; TRBD2 matches 7 bases. From germline, CDR1 is DFQATT and CDR2 SNEGSKA (reference sequence). The CDR3 is 15 residues long. V dropped 3 bases and J dropped 8; count of bases not matched to a gene: 13. CDR3 sequence: CSASTVAGESDEQFF. Written as DNA, the CDR3 is TGCAGTGCTAGTACGGTCGCGGGAGAATCCGATGAGCAGTTCTTC.

The chain couples TRBV30 to TRBJ1-6; 8 positions match TRBD1. Germline-derived CDR1 and CDR2 are GTSNPN and SVGIG (reference sequence). Germline trimming cut 4 bases from V and 10 bases from J; bases unmatched to any gene: 6. The CDR3 is made up of 13 amino acids. Here the CDR3 DNA reads TGTGCCTGGAAAGAGACAGGGGTCTCACCCCTCCACTTT. This codes for CAWKETGVSPLHF.

The chain combines TRBV7-9 with TRBJ2-1, with 13 bases matching TRBD2. J lost 7 bases, V lost 5 bases, and 11 bases had no gene match. Per germline, CDR1 SEHNR and CDR2 FQNEAQ (reference sequence). This CDR3 has 17 amino acids. This CDR3 is CASSQSKGLAGNNEQFF. The CDR3 nucleotides read TGTGCCAGCAGCCAAAGCAAGGGACTAGCGGGAAATAATGAGCAGTTCTTC.

This clone showed up just once. The V call is TRBV30, the J call TRBJ2-5; weak D call: TRBD2 (7 bases). The CDR3 has 15 amino acids. Germline-derived CDR1 and CDR2 are GTSNPN and SVGIG (reference sequence). V dropped 2 bases and J dropped 5 bases, with 18 bases sitting between them. CDR3 in amino acids: CAWSNLGGARETQYF. Here the CDR3 DNA reads TGTGCCTGGAGTAACCTTGGGGGGGCACGGGAGACCCAGTACTTC. Full variable domain (rest looked up from reference TRBV30 and TRBJ2-5): SQTIHQWPATLVQPVGSPLSLECTVEGTSNPNLYWYRQAAGRGLQLLFYSVGIGQISSEVPQNLSASRPQDRQFILSSKKLLLSDSGFYLCAWSNLGGARETQYFGPGTRLLVL.

The CDR3, as DNA: TGTGCCACCCGTGGGTTAGGGGAAAACACTGAAGCTTTCTTT. This translates into CATRGLGENTEAFF. The rearrangement links TRBV6-5 to TRBJ1-1, with D possibly matching TRBD1 (5 bases). CDR1 MNHEY and CDR2 SVGAGI come from the germline V gene. The ends were cut back, 10 bases at V and 2 bases at J, with 17 bases in the middle. CDR3 length equals 14 residues.

This chain uses TRBV7-9 with TRBJ2-5; D is possibly TRBD2 (5 bases). The CDR3 is 14 amino acids. Germline loops: CDR1 SEHNR, CDR2 FQNEAQ (reference sequence). The ends were cut back, 5 bases at V and 1 base at J, with 11 bases in the middle. Here the CDR3 reads CASSHTSGQETQYF. CDR3 DNA sequence: TGTGCCAGCAGCCATACTAGTGGCCAAGAGACCCAGTACTTC.

CDR3: CASSSGIGQGPYEQYF. CDR3 DNA: TGTGCCAGCAGCTCCGGTATAGGACAGGGTCCCTACGAGCAGTACTTC. V is TRBV5-4 and J is TRBJ2-7; 8 bases align to TRBD1. V lost 3 bases, J lost 2 bases, and 10 bases stayed unmatched. CDR3 size: 16 residues. Per the germline V gene, CDR1 is SGHNT and CDR2 is YYREEE (reference sequence).

In regard to this clone: Other DNA sequences in this sample translate to the same CDR3. This chain joins TRBV19 and TRBJ1-1, with TRBD1 as a possible D gene (5 bases). CDR3 size: 13 residues. Trimming took off 3 bases at V and 1 base at J, with 6 bases between the two ends. From germline, CDR1 is LNHDA and CDR2 SQIVND (reference sequence). CDR3 DNA: TGTGCCAGTAGTATCGACAGGAACACTGAAGCTTTCTTT. It is translated as CASSIDRNTEAFF.

V is TRBV6-1 and J is TRBJ2-4, with TRBD2 as a possible D gene (6 bases). The V gene lost 2 bases and the J gene lost 0 bases, with 17 bases spanning the gap. From germline, CDR1 is MNHNS and CDR2 SASEGT. The CDR3 has 18 amino acids. The CDR3 region has the DNA TGTGCCAGCAGTGAATGGGATAGCGGTTTCGAAGCCAAAAACATTCAGTACTTC. Its translation: CASSEWDSGFEAKNIQYF.